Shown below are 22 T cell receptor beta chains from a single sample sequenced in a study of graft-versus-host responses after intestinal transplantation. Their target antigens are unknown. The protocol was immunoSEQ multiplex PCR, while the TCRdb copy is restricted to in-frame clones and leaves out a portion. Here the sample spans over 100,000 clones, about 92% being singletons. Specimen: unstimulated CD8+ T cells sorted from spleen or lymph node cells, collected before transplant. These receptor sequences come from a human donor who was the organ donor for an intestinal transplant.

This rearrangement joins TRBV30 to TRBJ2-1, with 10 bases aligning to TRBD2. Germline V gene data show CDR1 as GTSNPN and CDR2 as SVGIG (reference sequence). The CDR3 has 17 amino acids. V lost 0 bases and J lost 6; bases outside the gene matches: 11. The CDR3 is CAWSVLYGSGRRNEQFF. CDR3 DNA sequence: TGTGCCTGGAGTGTACTCTACGGTAGCGGGAGGCGCAATGAGCAGTTCTTC.

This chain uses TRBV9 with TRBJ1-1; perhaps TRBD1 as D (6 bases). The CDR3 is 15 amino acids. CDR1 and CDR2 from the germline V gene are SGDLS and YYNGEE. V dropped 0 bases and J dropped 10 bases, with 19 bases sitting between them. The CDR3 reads CASSVGGEGGASAFF. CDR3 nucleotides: TGTGCCAGCAGCGTAGGAGGGGAGGGGGGCGCCTCAGCTTTCTTT.

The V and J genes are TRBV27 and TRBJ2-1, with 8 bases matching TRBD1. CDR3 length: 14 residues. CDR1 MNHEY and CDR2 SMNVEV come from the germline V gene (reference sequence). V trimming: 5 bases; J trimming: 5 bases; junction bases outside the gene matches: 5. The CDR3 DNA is TGTGCCAGCAGTCCCCGGGACAGGCACAATGAGCAGTTCTTC. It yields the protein CASSPRDRHNEQFF.

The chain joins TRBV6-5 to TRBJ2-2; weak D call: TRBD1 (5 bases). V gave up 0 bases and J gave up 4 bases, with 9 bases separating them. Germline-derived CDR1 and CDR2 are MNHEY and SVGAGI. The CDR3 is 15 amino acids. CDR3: CASSYSGHPTGELFF. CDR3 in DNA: TGTGCCAGCAGTTACTCCGGACACCCCACCGGGGAGCTGTTTTTT.

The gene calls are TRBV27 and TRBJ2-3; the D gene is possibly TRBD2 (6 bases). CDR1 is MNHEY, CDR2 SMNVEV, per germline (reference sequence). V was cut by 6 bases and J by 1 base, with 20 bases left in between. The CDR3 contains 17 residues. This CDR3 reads CASSYWPGVRGTDTQYF. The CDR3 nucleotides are TGTGCCAGCAGCTACTGGCCGGGAGTACGGGGCACAGATACGCAGTATTTT.

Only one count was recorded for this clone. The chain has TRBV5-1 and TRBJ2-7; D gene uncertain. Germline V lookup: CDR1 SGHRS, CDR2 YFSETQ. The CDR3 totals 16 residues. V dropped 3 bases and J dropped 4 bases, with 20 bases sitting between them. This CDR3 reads CASSSKYGPYLYEQYF. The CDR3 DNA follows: TGCGCCAGCAGCTCTAAGTACGGACCGTACCTTTACGAGCAGTACTTC.

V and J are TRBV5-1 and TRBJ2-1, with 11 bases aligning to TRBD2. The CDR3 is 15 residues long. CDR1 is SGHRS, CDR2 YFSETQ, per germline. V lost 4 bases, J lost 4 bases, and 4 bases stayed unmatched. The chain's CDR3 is CASSIPSGRYNEQFF. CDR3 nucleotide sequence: TGCGCCAGCAGCATCCCTAGCGGGAGGTACAATGAGCAGTTCTTC.

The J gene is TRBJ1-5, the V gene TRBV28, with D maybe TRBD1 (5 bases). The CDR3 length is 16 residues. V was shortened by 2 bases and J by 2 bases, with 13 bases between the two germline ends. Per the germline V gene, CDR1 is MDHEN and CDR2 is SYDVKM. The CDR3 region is CASSLGVGGGNQPQHF. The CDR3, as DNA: TGTGCCAGCAGTTTAGGGGTAGGAGGGGGCAATCAGCCCCAGCATTTT.

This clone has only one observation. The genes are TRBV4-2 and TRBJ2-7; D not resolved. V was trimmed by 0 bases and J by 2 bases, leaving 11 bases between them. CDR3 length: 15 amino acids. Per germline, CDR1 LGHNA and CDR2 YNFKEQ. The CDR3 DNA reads TGTGCCAGCAGCCAAGAAGCCCTACAGACCTACGAGCAGTACTTC. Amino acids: CASSQEALQTYEQYF.

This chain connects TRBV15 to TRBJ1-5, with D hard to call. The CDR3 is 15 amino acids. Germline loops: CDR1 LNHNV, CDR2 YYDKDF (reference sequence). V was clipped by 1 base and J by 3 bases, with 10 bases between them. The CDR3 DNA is TGTGCCACCAGCAGAGGGCGCCAACTCAATCAGCCCCAGCATTTT. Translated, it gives CATSRGRQLNQPQHF.

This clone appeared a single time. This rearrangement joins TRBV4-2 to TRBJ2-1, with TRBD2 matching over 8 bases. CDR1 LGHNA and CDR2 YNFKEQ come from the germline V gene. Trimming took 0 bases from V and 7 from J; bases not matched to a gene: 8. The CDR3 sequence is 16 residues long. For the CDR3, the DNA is TGTGCCAGCAGCCAAGATATTGCGGGAGGAGGTAATGAGCAGTTCTTC. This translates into CASSQDIAGGGNEQFF.

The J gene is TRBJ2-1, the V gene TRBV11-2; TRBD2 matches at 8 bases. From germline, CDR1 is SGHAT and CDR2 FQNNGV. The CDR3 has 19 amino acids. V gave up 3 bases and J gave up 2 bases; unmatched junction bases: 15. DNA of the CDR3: TGTGCCAGCAGCTTTAGCCGGGAGGGGTCCGGGGGGACCTACAATGAGCAGTTCTTC. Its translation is CASSFSREGSGGTYNEQFF.

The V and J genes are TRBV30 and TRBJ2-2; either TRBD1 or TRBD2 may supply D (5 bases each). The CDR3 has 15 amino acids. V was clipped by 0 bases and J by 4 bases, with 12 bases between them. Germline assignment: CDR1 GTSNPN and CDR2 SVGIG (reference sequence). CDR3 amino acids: CAWSVGTVPTGELFF. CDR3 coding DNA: TGTGCCTGGAGTGTAGGGACGGTTCCCACCGGGGAGCTGTTTTTT.

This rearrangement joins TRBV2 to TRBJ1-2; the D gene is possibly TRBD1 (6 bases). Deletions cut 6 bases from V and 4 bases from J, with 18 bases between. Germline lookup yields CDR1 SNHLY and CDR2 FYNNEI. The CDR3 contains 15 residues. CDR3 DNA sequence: TGTGCCAGCAGGGGAGGGGAGGGGGAGCGCTATGGCTACACCTTC. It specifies CASRGGEGERYGYTF.

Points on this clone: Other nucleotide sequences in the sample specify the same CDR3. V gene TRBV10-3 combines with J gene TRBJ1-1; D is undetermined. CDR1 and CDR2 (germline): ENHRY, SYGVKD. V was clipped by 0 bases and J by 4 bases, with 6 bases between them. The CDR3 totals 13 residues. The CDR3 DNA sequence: TGTGCCATCAGTGAGTCTGGAGCCACTGAAGCTTTCTTT. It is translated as CAISESGATEAFF.

The CDR3 DNA is TGTGCCAGCAGCCAAGAACAACACAGGGAGGGGAACACTGAAGCTTTCTTT. Translating it yields CASSQEQHREGNTEAFF. The genes are TRBV4-2 and TRBJ1-1; D may be TRBD1 (6 bases). Germline V gene lookup returns CDR1 LGHNA and CDR2 YNFKEQ. There are 17 residues in the CDR3. V dropped 0 bases and J dropped 1 base, with 15 bases sitting between them.

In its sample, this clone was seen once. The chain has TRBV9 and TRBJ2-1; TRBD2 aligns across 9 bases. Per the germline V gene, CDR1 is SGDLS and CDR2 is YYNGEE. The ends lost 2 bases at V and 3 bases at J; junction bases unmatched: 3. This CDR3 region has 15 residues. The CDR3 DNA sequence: TGTGCCAGCAGCGTCGGTAGCGGGGGCTACAATGAGCAGTTCTTC. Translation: CASSVGSGGYNEQFF.

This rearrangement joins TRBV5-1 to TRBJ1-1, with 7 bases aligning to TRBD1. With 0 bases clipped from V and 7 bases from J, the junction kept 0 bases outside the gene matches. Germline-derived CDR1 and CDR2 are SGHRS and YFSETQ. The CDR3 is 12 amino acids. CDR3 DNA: TGCGCCAGCAGCTTGGCAGGGGGTGAAGCTTTCTTT. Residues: CASSLAGGEAFF.

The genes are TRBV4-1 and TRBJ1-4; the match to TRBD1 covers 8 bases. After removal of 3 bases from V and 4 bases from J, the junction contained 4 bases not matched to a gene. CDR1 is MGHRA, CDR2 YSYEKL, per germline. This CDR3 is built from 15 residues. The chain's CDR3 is CASSHITGGNEKLFF. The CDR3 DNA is TGCGCCAGCAGCCATATCACAGGGGGTAATGAAAAACTGTTTTTT.

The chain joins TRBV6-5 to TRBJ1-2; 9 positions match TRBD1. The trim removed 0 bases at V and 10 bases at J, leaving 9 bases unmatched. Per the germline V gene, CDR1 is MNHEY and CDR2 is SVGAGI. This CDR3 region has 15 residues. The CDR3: CASSYSSGQGSDYTF. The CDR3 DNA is TGTGCCAGCAGTTACTCGAGTGGACAGGGGAGTGACTACACCTTC.

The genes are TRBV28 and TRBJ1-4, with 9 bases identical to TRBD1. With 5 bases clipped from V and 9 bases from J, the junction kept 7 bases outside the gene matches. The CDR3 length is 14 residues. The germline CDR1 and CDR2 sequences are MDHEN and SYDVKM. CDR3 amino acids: CASSAGTGRKKLFF. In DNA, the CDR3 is TGTGCCAGCAGTGCCGGGACAGGGCGGAAAAAACTGTTTTTT. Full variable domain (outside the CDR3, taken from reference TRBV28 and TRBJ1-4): DVKVTQSSRYLVKRTGEKVFLECVQDMDHENMFWYRQDPGLGLRLIYFSYDVKMKEKGDIPEGYSVSREKKERFSLILESASTNQTSMYLCASSAGTGRKKLFFGSGTQLSVL.

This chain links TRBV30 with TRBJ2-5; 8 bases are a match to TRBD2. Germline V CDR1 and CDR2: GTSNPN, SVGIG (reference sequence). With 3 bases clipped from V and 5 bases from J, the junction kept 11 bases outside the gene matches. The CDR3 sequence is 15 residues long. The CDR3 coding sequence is TGTGCCTGGAGAAGGGGTAGCGGGATGTTGGAGACCCAGTACTTC. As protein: CAWRRGSGMLETQYF. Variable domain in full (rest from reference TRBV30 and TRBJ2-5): SQTIHQWPATLVQPVGSPLSLECTVEGTSNPNLYWYRQAAGRGLQLLFYSVGIGQISSEVPQNLSASRPQDRQFILSSKKLLLSDSGFYLCAWRRGSGMLETQYFGPGTRLLVL.